The rows below give T cell receptor beta chains drawn from one sample of a study of T-cell memory formation after mild COVID-19. TCRdb redid the calling of the 5' RACE reads with MiXCR, one entry per CDR3 protein. This table holds 350,000 or so distinct CDR3 sequences, over 20% found once. Material for sequencing was PBMCs or a T cell subset sorted from them (not recorded which). The receptors originated from an adult woman who had mild COVID-19 (a few samples of this study predate the infection). Cell type and time point are not known. CDR3s include the opening cysteine and the closing phenylalanine or tryptophan. The D gene is left open where the match is weak. Some rows have no size entry. The others give once, few or many, or a class for an expanded clone.

D gene | J gene | V gene | clone size | CDR3 DNA | CDR3 protein
- | TRBJ1-4 | TRBV7-9 | few | TGTGCCAGCAGCTTCCGCGGCGGAGATAATGAAAAACTGTTTTTT | CASSFRGGDNEKLFF
- | TRBJ2-7 | TRBV5-6 | few | TGTGCCAGCAGCATTCCTAACTACGAGCAGTACTTC | CASSIPNYEQYF
- | TRBJ2-3 | TRBV6-2/TRBV6-3 | many | TGTGCCAGCAGGCCCATCAGCACAGATACGCAGTATTTT | CASRPISTDTQYF
- | TRBJ1-5 | TRBV19 | - | TGTGCCAGTAGTACAGCCCTAAATAGCAATCAGCCCCAGCATTTT | CASSTALNSNQPQHF
- | TRBJ2-5 | TRBV2 | - | TGTGCCAGCGAGAGCAACACAGGGAATCAAGAGACCCAGTACTTC | CASESNTGNQETQYF
- | TRBJ1-1 | TRBV5-6 | - | TGTGCCAGCGCCCCGAGAGCCAGGGGGAACACTGAAGCTTTCTTT | CASAPRARGNTEAFF
TRBD1 | TRBJ1-2 | TRBV3-1 | - | TGTGCCAGCAGCCAGTACAGGGGGAACTATGGCTACACCTTC | CASSQYRGNYGYTF
TRBD1 | TRBJ1-4 | TRBV7-9 | few | TGTGCCAGCAGCAGGGACAGCCTTAATGAAAAACTGTTTTTT | CASSRDSLNEKLFF
- | TRBJ2-1 | TRBV15 | few | TGTGCCACCAAAGATAGCCATGAGCAGTTCTTC | CATKDSHEQFF
TRBD1 | TRBJ2-5 | TRBV7-7 | few | TGTGCTAGCAGCTCCGGACAGGGGGGGGGAGAGACCCAGTACTTC | CASSSGQGGGETQYF
- | TRBJ2-1 | TRBV7-6 | many | TGTGCCAGCAGCTTAGGAGTCAGGGGACCTAGCTGGGATGAGCAGTTCTTC | CASSLGVRGPSWDEQFF
- | TRBJ2-3 | TRBV3-1 | few | TGTGCCAGCAGCCTAATGCCTTGGGACACAGATACGCAGTATTTT | CASSLMPWDTDTQYF